This T cell receptor beta chain was retrieved from a study of blood T cell repertoires in COVID-19. Background on the study: Sites across the United States, Italy and Spain contributed samples from acute and convalescent COVID-19.

This table comes from immunoSEQ multiplex PCR, and its TCRdb copy is limited to in-frame clones, with some not included. This sample yields around 81,000 clones, of which more than 75% are seen a single time; about 12% belongs to the top ten. The CDR3 is 14 residues long. Germline V CDR1 and CDR2: LNHDA, SQIVND (reference sequence). Unmatched junction bases numbered 7, after V lost 8 bases and J lost 4 bases. The receptor was derived from a human donor in a cohort sampled during active COVID-19. Sequencing input: peripheral blood. This chain connects TRBV19 to TRBJ1-3; 8 positions match TRBD1. The DNA for the CDR3 is TGTGCCAGTTTCCAGGGGGCGTCCGGAAACACCATATATTTT. This sequence encodes CASFQGASGNTIYF.